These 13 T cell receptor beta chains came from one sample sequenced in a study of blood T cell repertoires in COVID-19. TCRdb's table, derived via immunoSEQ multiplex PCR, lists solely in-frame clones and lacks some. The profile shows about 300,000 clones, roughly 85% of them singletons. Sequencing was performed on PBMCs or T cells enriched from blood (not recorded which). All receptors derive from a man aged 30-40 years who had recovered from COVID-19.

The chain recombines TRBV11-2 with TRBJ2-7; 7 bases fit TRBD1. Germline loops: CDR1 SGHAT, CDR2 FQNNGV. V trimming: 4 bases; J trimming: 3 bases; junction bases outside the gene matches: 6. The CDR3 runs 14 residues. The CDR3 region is CASSYRDRIYEQYF. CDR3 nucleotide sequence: TGTGCCAGCAGCTACCGGGACAGAATCTACGAGCAGTACTTC.

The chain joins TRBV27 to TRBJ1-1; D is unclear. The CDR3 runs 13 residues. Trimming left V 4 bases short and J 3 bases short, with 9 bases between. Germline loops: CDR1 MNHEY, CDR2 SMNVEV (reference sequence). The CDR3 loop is CASSYYVDTEAFF. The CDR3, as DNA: TGTGCCAGCAGTTACTACGTAGACACTGAAGCTTTCTTT.

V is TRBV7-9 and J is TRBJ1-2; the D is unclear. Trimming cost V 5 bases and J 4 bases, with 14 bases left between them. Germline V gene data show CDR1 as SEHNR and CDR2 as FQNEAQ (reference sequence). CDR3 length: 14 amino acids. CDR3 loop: CASSDDGLVYGYTF. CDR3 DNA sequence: TGTGCCAGCAGCGATGATGGCCTTGTCTATGGCTACACCTTC.

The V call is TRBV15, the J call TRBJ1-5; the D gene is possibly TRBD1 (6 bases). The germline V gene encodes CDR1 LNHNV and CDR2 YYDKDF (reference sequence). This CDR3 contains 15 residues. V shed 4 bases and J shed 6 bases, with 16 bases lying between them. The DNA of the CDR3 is TGTGCCACCAGCATAAAACAGGGTTATGGTCAGCCCCAGCATTTT. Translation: CATSIKQGYGQPQHF.

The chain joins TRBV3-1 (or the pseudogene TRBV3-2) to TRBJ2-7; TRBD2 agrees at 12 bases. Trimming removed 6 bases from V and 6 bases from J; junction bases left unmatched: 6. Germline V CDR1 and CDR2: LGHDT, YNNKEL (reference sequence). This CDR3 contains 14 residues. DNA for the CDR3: TGTGCCAGCAGACGACTAGCGGGGGAGGGCGAGCAGTACTTC. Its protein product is CASRRLAGEGEQYF.

The CDR3 DNA reads as TGTGCCAGCAGCGATCCGGGACAGGGGGGTGAAAAACTGTTTTTT. This translates into CASSDPGQGGEKLFF. This chain links TRBV2 with TRBJ1-4; TRBD1 agrees at 11 bases. The germline V gene has CDR1 SNHLY and CDR2 FYNNEI. The CDR3 has 15 residues. J was trimmed by 7 bases and V by 6 bases; bases with no gene match: 7.

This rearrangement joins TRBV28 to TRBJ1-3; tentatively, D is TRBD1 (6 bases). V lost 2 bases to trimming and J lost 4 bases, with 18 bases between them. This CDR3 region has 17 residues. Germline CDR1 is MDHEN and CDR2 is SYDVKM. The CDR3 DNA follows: TGTGCCAGCAGTTTAGGGGGTCACAGGGCTGACGGAAACACCATATATTTT. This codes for CASSLGGHRADGNTIYF.

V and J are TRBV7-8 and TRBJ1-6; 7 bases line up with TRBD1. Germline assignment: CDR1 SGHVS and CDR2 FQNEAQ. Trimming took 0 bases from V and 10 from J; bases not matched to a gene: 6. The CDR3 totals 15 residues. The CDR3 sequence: CASSLARGPISPLHF. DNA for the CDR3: TGTGCCAGCAGCTTAGCGAGGGGGCCCATCTCACCCCTCCACTTT.

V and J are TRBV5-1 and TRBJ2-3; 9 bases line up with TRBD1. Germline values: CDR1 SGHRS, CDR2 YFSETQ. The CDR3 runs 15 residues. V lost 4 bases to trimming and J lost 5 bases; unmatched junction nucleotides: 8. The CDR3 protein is CASSIRGQGLDTQYF. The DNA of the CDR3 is TGCGCCAGCAGCATTCGGGGACAGGGTTTAGATACGCAGTATTTT.

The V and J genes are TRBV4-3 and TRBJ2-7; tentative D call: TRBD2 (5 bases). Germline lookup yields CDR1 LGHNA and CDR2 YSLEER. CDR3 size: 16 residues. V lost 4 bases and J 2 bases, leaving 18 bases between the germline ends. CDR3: CASSLGDSPWAYEQYF. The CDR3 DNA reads TGCGCCAGCAGCCTCGGGGATAGTCCTTGGGCCTACGAGCAGTACTTC.

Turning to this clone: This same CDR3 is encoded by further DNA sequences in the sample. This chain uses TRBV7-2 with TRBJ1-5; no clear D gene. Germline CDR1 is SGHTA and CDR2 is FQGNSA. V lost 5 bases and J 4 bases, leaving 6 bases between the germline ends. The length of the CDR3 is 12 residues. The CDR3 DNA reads TGTGCCAGCAGCGTAAATAATCAGCCCCAGCATTTT. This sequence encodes CASSVNNQPQHF.

The DNA for the CDR3 is TGTGCCAGCAGTTACCTCGAGAACAATGAGCAGTTCTTC. It codes for CASSYLENNEQFF. V usage is TRBV6-6 and J usage is TRBJ2-1; D not resolved. This CDR3 has 13 residues. Germline V gene data show CDR1 as MNHNY and CDR2 as SVGAGI (reference sequence). V dropped 2 bases and J dropped 5 bases, with 7 bases sitting between them.

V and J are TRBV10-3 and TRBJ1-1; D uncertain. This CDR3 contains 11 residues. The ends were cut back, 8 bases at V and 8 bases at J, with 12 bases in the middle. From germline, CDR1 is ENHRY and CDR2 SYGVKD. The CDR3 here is CAIRRGLEAFF. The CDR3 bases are TGTGCCATCCGAAGAGGATTGGAAGCTTTCTTT.